These 21 T cell receptor beta chains originate from one sample sequenced in a study of spatial heterogeneity in lung cancer. TCRdb analysed the 5' RACE reads with MiXCR anew, one entry per CDR3 protein. This sample has nearly 50,000 distinct CDR3 sequences; 7.5% to 8% occur once, and the top ten carry approximately 13%. Sample time point: sample taken at primary tumor resection. Whole RNA came from tumor, nontumor lung or frozen PBMC and was sequenced without being sorted. Sequencing used PBMCs, obtained at surgery. The receptors shown here come from a female donor with early-stage non-small cell lung cancer.

The table lists this clonotype with a few counts. V is TRBV27 and J is TRBJ2-1; 11 bases map to TRBD2. Germline V gene lookup returns CDR1 MNHEY and CDR2 SMNVEV (reference sequence). Germline trimming cut 4 bases from V and 10 bases from J; bases unmatched to any gene: 6. The CDR3 totals 14 residues. Written as DNA, the CDR3 is TGTGCCAGCAGTTCACTAGCGGGAGCCAGGGAGCAGTTCTTC. Translation gives CASSSLAGAREQFF.

V gene TRBV29-1 combines with J gene TRBJ1-2, with TRBD1 as a possible D gene (5 bases). The CDR3 totals 13 residues. Deletions cut 4 bases from V and 1 base from J, with 10 bases between. Germline V gene sequence: CDR1 SQVTM, CDR2 ANQGSEA. The CDR3 spells CSVGDRNNYGYTF. For the CDR3, the DNA is TGCAGCGTTGGGGACCGAAATAACTATGGCTACACCTTC.

This clonotype was picked up many times. The chain recombines TRBV7-9 with TRBJ1-3; 7 bases fit TRBD1. This CDR3 is 16 amino acids long. V gave up 4 bases and J gave up 8 bases; unmatched junction bases: 14. The germline CDR1 and CDR2 sequences are SEHNR and FQNEAQ (reference sequence). The CDR3 protein is CASSSTRDSLLDTIYF. The CDR3 DNA reads as TGTGCCAGCAGCTCGACCCGGGACAGTCTCCTCGACACCATATATTTT.

This clonotype was observed many times. The chain is built from TRBV7-9 and TRBJ2-7; 7 bases match TRBD1. CDR3 length: 13 residues. Looked up from germline, CDR1 is SEHNR and CDR2 is FQNEAQ (reference sequence). Germline trimming cut 5 bases from V and 2 bases from J; bases unmatched to any gene: 3. The CDR3 loop reads CASSRTGAYEQYF. In nucleotides, the CDR3 is TGTGCCAGCAGCCGGACAGGAGCCTACGAGCAGTACTTC.

This clonotype has a count of ten or more. The chain links TRBV6-5 to TRBJ2-1; D not certain. Germline CDR1 is MNHEY and CDR2 is SVGAGI. V gave up 6 bases and J gave up 5 bases, with 11 bases separating them. This CDR3 is built from 13 residues. CDR3 in DNA: TGTGCCAGCAGAGGCCGGGCGGACAATGAGCAGTTCTTC. This gives the protein CASRGRADNEQFF.

This clonotype came up a few times. This sequence joins TRBV4-3 and TRBJ2-5; 8 bases are a match to TRBD1. The germline V gene encodes CDR1 LGHNA and CDR2 YSLEER. CDR3 length: 14 amino acids. V shed 3 bases and J 3 bases; nucleotides not matched to a gene: 3. Here the CDR3 reads CASSQVQGEETQYF. The CDR3, as DNA: TGCGCCAGCAGCCAGGTACAGGGGGAAGAGACCCAGTACTTC.

The rearrangement links TRBV5-1 to TRBJ2-1; TRBD2 matches at 8 bases. Germline CDR1 and CDR2: SGHRS and YFSETQ. V was clipped by 0 bases and J by 7 bases; unmatched bases: 6. CDR3 length: 15 amino acids. This chain's CDR3 is CASSLAGGEVNEQFF. The CDR3 DNA reads TGCGCCAGCAGCTTGGCCGGGGGGGAGGTGAATGAGCAGTTCTTC. Variable domain in full (rest from reference TRBV5-1 and TRBJ2-1): KAGVTQTPRYLIKTRGQQVTLSCSPISGHRSVSWYQQTPGQGLQFLFEYFSETQRNKGNFPGRFSGRQFSNSRSEMNVSTLELGDSALYLCASSLAGGEVNEQFFGPGTRLTVL.

This chain connects TRBV7-2 to TRBJ2-5, with 11 bases matching TRBD2. The CDR3 sequence is 16 residues long. V dropped 4 bases and J dropped 4; count of bases not matched to a gene: 8. CDR1 is SGHTA, CDR2 FQGNSA, per germline. The CDR3 protein is CASSSSSGGTGETQYF. The CDR3 DNA follows: TGTGCCAGCAGCTCGTCTAGCGGGGGGACCGGAGAGACCCAGTACTTC.

In this sample, this clonotype turned up many times. The chain joins TRBV9 to TRBJ1-1, with D possibly matching TRBD1 (5 bases). CDR3 size: 15 residues. Trimming pared 0 bases from V and 0 bases from J, leaving 9 bases between. The germline CDR1 and CDR2 sequences are SGDLS and YYNGEE. CDR3 residues: CASSVDDSVNTEAFF. The DNA for the CDR3 is TGTGCCAGCAGCGTAGACGACAGTGTGAACACTGAAGCTTTCTTT.

This chain uses TRBV28 with TRBJ2-3; D perhaps matches TRBD2 (7 bases). The germline V and J ends were trimmed by 5 bases and 0 bases, with 12 bases remaining between them. CDR3 length equals 15 residues. Germline assignment: CDR1 MDHEN and CDR2 SYDVKM. The DNA of the CDR3 is TGTGCCAGCAGTGGGGGGGGGCTGAGCACAGATACGCAGTATTTT. Translated, it gives CASSGGGLSTDTQYF.

The CDR3 protein is CASNSLANTEAFF. CDR3 nucleotide sequence: TGTGCCAGCAACTCTTTGGCGAACACTGAAGCTTTCTTT. This chain links TRBV7-9 with TRBJ1-1; no definite D call. With 7 bases removed from V and 1 base from J, the gap between germline ends came to 10 bases. This CDR3 comprises 13 residues. Germline assignment: CDR1 SEHNR and CDR2 FQNEAQ (reference sequence).

This clonotype showed up many times. The chain links TRBV7-8 to TRBJ2-5, with 11 bases aligning to TRBD1. Germline V lookup: CDR1 SGHVS, CDR2 FQNEAQ. Unmatched junction bases numbered 13, after V lost 2 bases and J lost 5 bases. The CDR3 extends over 18 amino acids. The CDR3 nucleotides read TGTGCCAGCAGCTTACCAGGACAGGGGGCTGACAATTGGGAGACCCAGTACTTC. It encodes CASSLPGQGADNWETQYF.

A few counts support this clonotype. The V and J genes are TRBV5-1 and TRBJ2-3; maybe TRBD1 (6 bases). V lost 0 bases to trimming and J lost 4 bases, with 9 bases between them. The CDR3 has 14 residues. Germline-derived CDR1 and CDR2 are SGHRS and YFSETQ. CDR3 bases: TGCGCCAGCAGCTTGGACCAGGGGTCAGATACGCAGTATTTT. It codes for CASSLDQGSDTQYF. The whole variable domain, filled in from reference TRBV5-1 and TRBJ2-3, reads KAGVTQTPRYLIKTRGQQVTLSCSPISGHRSVSWYQQTPGQGLQFLFEYFSETQRNKGNFPGRFSGRQFSNSRSEMNVSTLELGDSALYLCASSLDQGSDTQYFGPGTRLTVL.

This clonotype was counted only a few times. V gene TRBV6-2 or TRBV6-3 combines with J gene TRBJ2-5, with D hard to call. The CDR3 is 16 amino acids. Trimming pared 5 bases from V and 4 bases from J, leaving 20 bases between. The germline V gene has CDR1 MNHEY and CDR2 SVGEGT. As DNA, the CDR3 is TGTGCCAGCAGTCGACTGAGACTGGACGGTATAGAGACCCAGTACTTC. This encodes CASSRLRLDGIETQYF.

V usage is TRBV4-3 and J usage is TRBJ2-2; D remains ambiguous. Trimming left V 0 bases short and J 0 bases short, with 11 bases between. CDR3 size: 17 residues. Per the germline V gene, CDR1 is LGHNA and CDR2 is YSLEER. The CDR3 is CASSQEARNTNTGELFF. CDR3 nucleotides: TGCGCCAGCAGCCAAGAGGCAAGGAACACGAACACCGGGGAGCTGTTTTTT.

The chain recombines TRBV27 with TRBJ1-1, with TRBD1 identical over 11 bases. The V gene's germline CDR1 is MNHEY and CDR2 SMNVEV (reference sequence). The junction had 4 bases not matched to a gene; V was cut back by 6 bases and J by 4 bases. This CDR3 has 14 residues. The CDR3 coding sequence is TGTGCCAGCAGAAGGGACAGGGGGAGCACTGAAGCTTTCTTT. The encoded protein is CASRRDRGSTEAFF.

This clonotype has only a few counts. The chain combines TRBV11-2 with TRBJ1-4; 7 nucleotides match TRBD1. Germline V gives CDR1 SGHAT, CDR2 FQNNGV. V lost 6 bases to trimming and J lost 8 bases; unmatched junction nucleotides: 12. This CDR3 has 15 amino acids. The CDR3 coding sequence is TGTGCCAGCAGACTTAAGATAGGGGGCGTCGAAAAACTGTTTTTT. This codes for CASRLKIGGVEKLFF.

Many counts were recorded for this clonotype. This chain links TRBV30 with TRBJ2-1, with D possibly matching TRBD1 (5 bases). The CDR3 has 12 amino acids. V lost 0 bases and J 10 bases, leaving 10 bases between the germline ends. Per germline, CDR1 GTSNPN and CDR2 SVGIG (reference sequence). The CDR3 loop is CAWSVRQTEQFF. In DNA, the CDR3 is TGTGCCTGGAGTGTAAGACAGACCGAGCAGTTCTTC.

The rearrangement links TRBV5-1 to TRBJ1-2; 10 bases agree with TRBD1. This CDR3 is 14 amino acids long. The V and J ends lost 5 bases and 4 bases, in that order; junction bases with no gene match: 5. Looked up from germline, CDR1 is SGHRS and CDR2 is YFSETQ. The DNA of the CDR3 is TGCGCCAGCAGTCCGACAGGGGGCCCCTATGGCTACACCTTC. Translated: CASSPTGGPYGYTF. The full variable domain, with the rest looked up from reference TRBV5-1 and TRBJ1-2, is KAGVTQTPRYLIKTRGQQVTLSCSPISGHRSVSWYQQTPGQGLQFLFEYFSETQRNKGNFPGRFSGRQFSNSRSEMNVSTLELGDSALYLCASSPTGGPYGYTFGSGTRLTVV.

This clonotype was picked up many times. This rearrangement joins TRBV29-1 to TRBJ2-5; 13 bases match TRBD2. V trimming: 6 bases; J trimming: 5 bases; junction bases outside the gene matches: 12. The CDR3 totals 16 residues. Per germline, CDR1 SQVTM and CDR2 ANQGSEA. In DNA, the CDR3 is TGCAGCGTCACGGCCCCACTAGCGGGGGGGTTGGAGACCCAGTACTTC. This codes for CSVTAPLAGGLETQYF.

This clonotype was recorded a few times. The rearrangement uses TRBV10-3 and TRBJ2-3; TRBD2 aligns across 14 bases. Germline trimming cut 7 bases from V and 2 bases from J; bases unmatched to any gene: 5. The CDR3 spans 16 residues. CDR1 ENHRY and CDR2 SYGVKD come from the germline V gene. CDR3 coding DNA: TGTGCCATCACCAAGGGACTAGCGGGGGCCACAGATACGCAGTATTTT. Protein: CAITKGLAGATDTQYF.